This T cell receptor (beta chain) was retrieved from a study of cytotoxic CD8 clonotypes in ibrutinib-treated CLL. Broader study findings: Shared public clonotypes were rare, and on treatment they either got smaller or stayed the same.

Produced via immunoSEQ multiplex PCR; TCRdb's table is partial and in-frame only. This sample has roughly 200,000 clones; 72% occur once, and the top ten carry 13%. The CDR3 contains 15 residues. Trimming shortened V by 1 base and J by 7 bases, and 14 bases separated the two germline ends. The germline CDR1 and CDR2 sequences are MGHRA and YSYEKL. This clone was found a few times. Its antigen is not known. This sequence originates from a human donor with chronic lymphocytic leukemia. The rearrangement links TRBV4-1 to TRBJ2-1; possible D gene TRBD2, 6 bases. Sequenced material: PBMCs, taken after 24 months of ibrutinib treatment. CDR3 amino acids: CASSQAPGVGNEQFF. The DNA for the CDR3 is TGCGCCAGCAGCCAAGCCCCGGGAGTGGGTAATGAGCAGTTCTTC.